What follows is one TCR beta chain and its context. This clonotype showed up many times. The antigen it recognizes is unknown. One base away there is no much larger clone; base qualities are not given. The sample originates from a study of T cells after yellow fever vaccination (dated 2019 in TCRdb). Broadly, across the study: Libraries from fractions with low cell numbers were prepared with the SMART-Seq v4 Ultra Low Input RNA kit. To track T-cell clones before and after primary and booster YFV17D yellow fever vaccination, bulk TCR alpha and beta repertoires were sequenced longitudinally. Blood samples were taken at several timepoints before and after primary and secondary immunization, and bulk PBMC replicates and cell subsets were isolated. Two healthy male donors, one aged 18 to 30 and one aged 30 to 40 years, were included in the cohort. Broad study findings and their caveats: After the booster, most clones that had expanded after primary vaccination were detected again (around 97% of CD4 and more than 80% of CD8), suggesting broad maintenance of memory. Computational filtering was needed because FACS-sorted repertoires could contain abundant contaminating clonotypes from the bulk population. The study included only a couple of donors, which limits how far the findings can be generalized. A small fraction of clonotypes showed up in both the CD4 and CD8 compartments, probably as a result of convergent recombination. Compared with the primary T-cell response, the secondary T-cell response was weaker but faster, peaking on day 5 rather than day 15.

The germline V gene (reference sequence) provides CDR1 LGHDT and CDR2 YNNKEL. The CDR3 starts with the cysteine, ends with the valine, and has 15 residues. This entry keeps only the CDR3 DNA: 45 bases, framed from base 1. V is clipped by 1 base and J by 2 bases, and the sequence between their germline boundaries is 12 bases long. This specimen's treatment or condition label, interpreted: live attenuated yellow fever vaccine strain. A standard Ficoll-Paque protocol was used to isolate PBMCs from peripheral blood. Dynabeads CD4 and CD8 positive selection kits were used to isolate CD4 and CD8 T-cell fractions. TriZol was used to extract RNA from bulk PBMCs, from CD4 and CD8 fractions, and from dextramer-positive and dextramer-negative fractions. Sequencing instrument: Illumina NovaSeq 6000. TCR cDNA was synthesized by 5'RACE template switching, which introduced a universal primer site and unique molecular identifiers. cDNA synthesis was primed from both the TCR alpha and TCR beta constant segments. Library amplification used two PCR steps, and the second PCR step added sample barcodes and sequencing adapters. Sequencing of libraries was performed on Illumina HiSeq 2500 (2x100 bp) or NovaSeq (2x150 bp). As for the original processing: Demultiplexing of reads and collapsing into UMI consensus sequences were performed with MIGEC, and V(D)J alignment was carried out with MiXCR. Using edgeR on replicate PBMC samples, clonotypes were called vaccine-responding if FDR was below 0.01 and the log2 fold change was above 5 up to day 15. Bulk clonotypes were assigned CD4 or CD8 identity according to which sequenced CD4 or CD8 repertoire held them at higher abundance. The public reads were run again by TCRdb, first through fastp at Q25 and then through MiXCR, and only productive beta chains were kept. Each entry is one CDR3 protein sequence, shown with its most common DNA and genes. The V and J calls follow TCRdb's processing rather than the paper's. The table for this sample lists about 220,000 distinct CDR3 sequences; around 3.1% of them were counted only once. About 3.3% of the sample belongs to the ten largest clones.

Sequencing was performed on CD4+ T cells sorted from PBMCs, taken 10 days after the yellow fever booster vaccination. This sequence was found in a man between 18 and 35 years old who received the YFV17D yellow fever vaccine. The rearrangement combines TRBV3-1 with TRBJ2-7; the D gene remains uncertain. The bases are TGTGCCAGCAGCCAAGGGGGATTAAACCCCTACGAGCAGTACGTC. Its protein product is CASSQGGLNPYEQYV.